A selection of T cell receptor beta chains follows, all from one sample in a study of blood T cell repertoires in COVID-19. Profiled with immunoSEQ multiplex PCR; TCRdb holds only in-frame clones, not every one. The sample lists 88,000 or so clones, about 92% seen once, with less than 2.5% in the top ten. Sequenced input: peripheral blood. These receptors all stem from a middle-aged man with acute or convalescent COVID-19. The conserved cysteine and the conserved F or W are not part of the CDR3 here.

J,V,CDR3
TRBJ2-1,TRBV3-1/TRBV3-2,ASSQQRQGAGWEQF
TRBJ2-3,TRBV7-6,ASSLVPGEGTDTQY
TRBJ1-6,TRBV28,ASRSGTGGSPLH
TRBJ2-1,TRBV18,ASSTIDGQGNEQF
TRBJ2-5,TRBV4-3,ASSQDEGVETQY
TRBJ2-3,TRBV30,AWSLGGTQY
TRBJ2-1,TRBV27,ASSYRDTDNEQF
TRBJ1-1,TRBV11-2,ASHRALNTEAF
TRBJ1-1,TRBV25-1,ASRLTGGGTEAF
TRBJ2-2,TRBV18,ASSPLSGRGTGELF
TRBJ1-4,TRBV19,ASSILLGQNEKLF
TRBJ1-1,TRBV4-3,ASSQDSTGGSIMNTEAF
TRBJ1-1,TRBV5-1,ASSPRTGEPEAF
TRBJ2-1,TRBV27,ASSFAGGGDEQF
TRBJ2-3,TRBV2,ASTEGAYSTDTQY
TRBJ1-1,TRBV4-1,ASSQDAGGVTEAF
TRBJ1-6,TRBV5-8,ASSLGANYNSPLH
TRBJ1-1,TRBV10-1,ASLTGNTEAF
TRBJ2-5,TRBV11-2,ASSHLIRGAQETQY
TRBJ1-2,TRBV19,ASSIRDTIDYGYT
TRBJ2-4,TRBV7-9,ASSLASEDIQY
TRBJ1-2,TRBV7-8,ASSLVTPGGYGYT
TRBJ1-4,TRBV9,ASSPRLTNEKLF
TRBJ2-4,TRBV12-3/TRBV12-4,ASREDKNIQY
TRBJ2-5,TRBV10-3,AISESLGQGNSETQY
TRBJ2-5,TRBV7-8,ASSSWKGAQETQY
TRBJ2-3,TRBV7-8,ASSLAAGLGTDTQY
TRBJ2-2,TRBV10-2,ASMGTGGTGELF
TRBJ1-1,TRBV7-9,ASSRGGGARTAEAF
TRBJ2-3,TRBV6-5,ASSYSPPGWDTQY
TRBJ2-2,TRBV9,ASSNEGAGELF
TRBJ2-7,TRBV2,ASTRQTGYEQY
TRBJ2-3,TRBV6-4,ASSEQGAADTQY
TRBJ2-5,TRBV4-1,ASSQGRGETQY
TRBJ2-2,TRBV6-6,ASRGLAGGPTGELF
TRBJ1-5,TRBV4-1,ASSVSYGTANQPQH
TRBJ2-5,TRBV18,ASSDRGETQY
TRBJ2-3,TRBV12-5,ASGLGRGPGTGGATDTQY
TRBJ1-6,TRBV2,ASRTGVESPLH
TRBJ2-4,TRBV28,ASSSPPEENIQY
TRBJ2-1,TRBV4-2,ASSARQFTYNEQF
TRBJ1-2,TRBV3-1/TRBV3-2,ASSQTPGNYGYT
TRBJ2-7,TRBV24-1,ATSDLRGEQY
TRBJ1-1,TRBV5-1,ASSLGQKPDNTEAF
TRBJ2-7,TRBV2,ASRANGHQNEQY
TRBJ2-2,TRBV12-3/TRBV12-4,ASSFRGTGELF
TRBJ2-3,TRBV6-6,ASSRRRLGNKRGTPAASTDTQY
TRBJ1-6,TRBV24-1,ATPLGGEAYNSPLH
TRBJ1-1,TRBV7-2,ASSLDRAAF
TRBJ2-1,TRBV7-2,ASSPRAGRNNEQF
TRBJ1-2,TRBV2,ASRSQGFDGYT
TRBJ2-3,TRBV5-8,ASSLRQGVTDTQY
TRBJ1-2,TRBV20-1,SASGLEGESGYT